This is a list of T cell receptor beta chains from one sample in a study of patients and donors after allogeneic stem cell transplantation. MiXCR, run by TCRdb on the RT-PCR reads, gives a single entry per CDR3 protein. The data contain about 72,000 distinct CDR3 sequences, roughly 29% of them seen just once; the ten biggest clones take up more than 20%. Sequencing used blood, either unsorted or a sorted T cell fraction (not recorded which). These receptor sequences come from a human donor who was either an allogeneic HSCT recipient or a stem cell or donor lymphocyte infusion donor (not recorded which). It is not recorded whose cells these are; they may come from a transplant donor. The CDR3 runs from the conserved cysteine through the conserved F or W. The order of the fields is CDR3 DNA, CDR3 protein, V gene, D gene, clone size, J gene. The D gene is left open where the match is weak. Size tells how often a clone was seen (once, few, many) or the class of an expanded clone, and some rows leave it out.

TGCGCCAGCAGCGCATCACAGGGGGTGAACACTGAAGCTTTCTTT,CASSASQGVNTEAFF,TRBV5-1,TRBD1,few,TRBJ1-1
TGCGCCAGCAGCTTGGCCAGGGTCGTCAGCACAGATACGCAGTATTTT,CASSLARVVSTDTQYF,TRBV5-1,NA,NA,TRBJ2-3
TGTGCCAGCAGTGTAAATAGCGGGGGTGGTTACGAGCAGTACTTC,CASSVNSGGGYEQYF,TRBV2,TRBD2,NA,TRBJ2-7
TGTGCCAGCAGCTTAACCGGACTCAACTCCTACGAGCAGTACTTC,CASSLTGLNSYEQYF,TRBV7-3,NA,NA,TRBJ2-7
TGCGCCAGCAGCGGGGGCCAGGATTCTAATTCACCCCTCCACTTT,CASSGGQDSNSPLHF,TRBV5-1,NA,few,TRBJ1-6
TGTGCCAGCTCACTGGACGGCTCTGGAAACCCCATATATTTT,CASSLDGSGNPIYF,TRBV18,NA,NA,TRBJ1-3
TGTGCCAGCTCCCTAAGCCCGGGACTGCAAAATGAAAAACTGTTTTTT,CASSLSPGLQNEKLFF,TRBV6-6,NA,NA,TRBJ1-4
TGTGCCAGCAGTTTTGCAGGGTCCTTCCAAGAGACCCAGTACTTC,CASSFAGSFQETQYF,TRBV12-3/TRBV12-4,NA,NA,TRBJ2-5
TGTGCCAGCAGCTTCATAGGGTCGAGCTACACCTTC,CASSFIGSSYTF,TRBV7-9,NA,few,TRBJ1-2
TGCAGCTTTGGACAGGGGGGTGTTACAGATACGCAGTATTTT,CSFGQGGVTDTQYF,TRBV29-1,TRBD1,NA,TRBJ2-3
TGTGCCATCAGTGAGTCCGGGGCAGGGGGCTTCGACGAGCAGTACTTC,CAISESGAGGFDEQYF,TRBV10-3,TRBD1,few,TRBJ2-7
TGTGCCAGCAGTGCTAGACAGGGGCTGGGAGAGACCCAGTACTTC,CASSARQGLGETQYF,TRBV12-3/TRBV12-4,TRBD1,NA,TRBJ2-5
TGTGCCAGCAGTTACACAACCTCCAACTACGCTGAGCAGTTCTTC,CASSYTTSNYAEQFF,TRBV6-5,NA,NA,TRBJ2-1
TGTGCCAGCAGTGAGGGTCGGGCCCAAGAGACCCAGTACTTC,CASSEGRAQETQYF,TRBV6-1,NA,NA,TRBJ2-5
TGTGCCAGCAGCGTCCTAGGGGCCTATGGCTACACCTTC,CASSVLGAYGYTF,TRBV9,NA,NA,TRBJ1-2
TGTGCCACCTCTACGGGGCAGGGGGGAACAGATACGCAGTATTTT,CATSTGQGGTDTQYF,TRBV15,NA,NA,TRBJ2-3
TGTGCCAGCAGTCCATGGACAGAATCCAAAAACATTCAGTACTTC,CASSPWTESKNIQYF,TRBV12-3/TRBV12-4,NA,NA,TRBJ2-4
TGTGCCAGTAACCCGGGACAGGGAAACACTGGGGCCAACGTCCTGACTTTC,CASNPGQGNTGANVLTF,TRBV19,TRBD1,NA,TRBJ2-6
TGCAGTGCAACCCGGGGGGCCAAAAACATTCAGTACTTC,CSATRGAKNIQYF,TRBV20-1,NA,few,TRBJ2-4
TGCAGTGCTAGGGTTAATTTTGGGCGGCCCCAGCATTTT,CSARVNFGRPQHF,TRBV20-1,NA,NA,TRBJ1-5
TGTGCCAGCAGCCGCCTTCCCAGGGGGACTAATGAAAAACTGTTTTTT,CASSRLPRGTNEKLFF,TRBV11-2,TRBD1,many,TRBJ1-4
TGCGCCAGCAGCCGGTCAGTAGTTAACTATGGCTACACCTTC,CASSRSVVNYGYTF,TRBV5-1,NA,few,TRBJ1-2